A selection of T cell receptor beta chains follows, all from one sample in a study of PD-L1 blockade in urothelial cancer. Data came from immunoSEQ multiplex PCR; TCRdb stores just in-frame clones and leaves some out. The top ten clones hold under 2% of a sample with under 25,000 clones, approximately 83% of them seen once. Sequencing was performed on PBMCs, taken around atezolizumab (anti-PD-L1) treatment. The receptors here all came from a man in his fifties with urothelial cancer. Each CDR3 is given with its conserved first and last residue. Part of the rows lack a size; the others show once, few, many or a class for expanded clones.

len,v_gene,abundance,j_gene,CDR3aa
13,TRBV11-2,few,TRBJ2-5,CASSLGQQETQYF
17,TRBV4-1,-,TRBJ2-1,CASSQYHREGLGNEQFF
17,TRBV7-8,-,TRBJ2-5,CASSLAFLAAIGETQYF
13,TRBV29-1,-,TRBJ1-2,CSVEVRQGTGYTF
13,TRBV18,-,TRBJ1-1,CASSPGTNTEAFF
19,TRBV4-1,-,TRBJ2-3,CASSQDPPRTSGRTDTQYF
14,TRBV5-1,-,TRBJ1-2,CASSPQGGGGGYTF
15,TRBV6-5,-,TRBJ1-6,CASSYSGTGHSPLHF
11,TRBV20-1,-,TRBJ1-6,CSAMGGSPLHF
15,TRBV6-1,once,TRBJ1-4,CASLDRGSANEKLFF
19,TRBV5-5,-,TRBJ1-2,CASSRWDRDSGTANYGYTF
14,TRBV6-1,-,TRBJ1-5,CASSEAPGPQPQHF
16,TRBV7-8,once,TRBJ2-3,CASSLGLAGPKDTQYF
13,TRBV29-1,-,TRBJ1-3,CSVVGASGNTIYF
12,TRBV18,-,TRBJ2-4,CASSPQGHIQYF
13,TRBV6-1,few,TRBJ1-2,CASNPEPGYGYTF
14,TRBV19,-,TRBJ1-5,CASSIAGSNQPQHF
18,TRBV7-8,-,TRBJ1-2,CASSHHPGQGALVNGYTF